Listed below are T cell receptor beta chains from one sample, sequenced in a study of post-analysis software for immune sequencing data. Each CDR3 protein gets one entry after TCRdb re-called the PCR reads with MiXCR. The top ten clones hold 4.5% to 7.5% of a sample with roughly 540,000 distinct CDR3 sequences, approximately 34% of them seen once. Sequencing was carried out using blood. All receptors come from a girl aged 2-17 years with multiple sclerosis. CDR3s include the opening cysteine and the closing phenylalanine or tryptophan. D genes are given only for firm matches. Not every row has a clone size; where given, it reads once, few, many or a size class.

TRBV6-1	TRBD2	few	TRBJ2-1	CASSAASSGGSYNEQFF	TGTGCCAGCAGTGCGGCCTCAAGCGGGGGTTCCTACAATGAGCAGTTCTTC
TRBV13	NA	few	TRBJ1-5	CASSLGARDAPQHF	TGTGCCAGCAGCTTAGGAGCGAGGGACGCTCCCCAGCATTTT
TRBV18	NA	NA	TRBJ1-2	CASSPDTIGYTF	TGTGCCAGCTCACCGGACACAATAGGCTACACCTTC
TRBV11-2	NA	NA	TRBJ1-2	CASSSSDRPKPYGYTF	TGTGCCAGCAGCAGCAGCGACAGGCCAAAACCCTATGGCTACACCTTC
TRBV12-3/TRBV12-4	TRBD1	few	TRBJ2-1	CASSLAQGAQYNEQFF	TGTGCCAGCAGTCTAGCCCAGGGGGCCCAATACAATGAGCAGTTCTTC
TRBV20-1	NA	NA	TRBJ2-1	CSARDLAQAGLNEQFF	TGCAGTGCTAGGGACCTTGCACAGGCGGGCCTCAATGAGCAGTTCTTC
TRBV7-2	NA	NA	TRBJ1-2	CASSLEAGVNYGYTF	TGTGCCAGCAGCTTAGAGGCAGGGGTGAACTATGGCTACACCTTC
TRBV5-1	NA	few	TRBJ1-5	CASSLDNRVGQPQHF	TGCGCCAGCAGCTTGGATAACAGGGTTGGTCAGCCCCAGCATTTT
TRBV6-5	NA	NA	TRBJ2-4	CASSYLGGNIQYF	TGTGCCAGCAGCTATCTCGGTGGAAACATTCAGTACTTC
TRBV5-1	NA	few	TRBJ2-4	CASSPSTSGSKNIQYF	TGCGCCAGCAGCCCCTCGACGAGTGGCTCCAAAAACATTCAGTACTTC
TRBV3-1	TRBD2	NA	TRBJ2-7	CASSPGTIHNEQYF	TGTGCCAGCAGCCCTGGGACTATCCACAATGAGCAGTACTTC
TRBV20-1	NA	once	TRBJ1-6	CSARLSGSPLHF	TGCAGTGCTAGGTTGTCTGGGTCACCCCTCCACTTT
TRBV29-1	NA	NA	TRBJ2-5	CSVEDRCGAGETQYF	TGCAGCGTTGAAGATCGGTGCGGGGCCGGGGAGACCCAGTACTTC
TRBV24-1	NA	few	TRBJ2-3	CATSEHGTDTQYF	TGTGCCACCAGTGAGCACGGCACAGATACGCAGTATTTT
TRBV20-1	NA	NA	TRBJ2-7	CSARENEQYF	TGCAGTGCCAGGGAGAACGAGCAGTACTTC
TRBV20-1	NA	many	TRBJ1-2	CSARSMGNNYGYTF	TGCAGTGCTAGATCCATGGGCAATAACTATGGCTACACCTTC
TRBV19	TRBD2	few	TRBJ2-3	CASKVAGADTQYF	TGTGCCAGTAAGGTAGCGGGGGCAGATACGCAGTATTTT
TRBV11-2	TRBD1	NA	TRBJ1-1	CASSPDRGRETEAFF	TGTGCCAGCAGCCCCGACAGGGGAAGAGAGACTGAAGCTTTCTTT
TRBV7-2	TRBD1	few	TRBJ2-3	CASSHLSPASAQGTQYF	TGTGCCAGCAGCCATCTATCGCCAGCCAGCGCACAGGGGACGCAGTATTTT
TRBV7-8	NA	many	TRBJ2-7	CASSLENRLYEQYF	TGTGCCAGCAGCTTAGAGAATAGGCTTTACGAGCAGTACTTC
TRBV28	NA	NA	TRBJ1-6	CASSQAGAGSPLHF	TGTGCCAGCAGTCAGGCTGGGGCCGGGTCACCCCTCCACTTT
TRBV20-1	NA	NA	TRBJ2-6	CSAREGSGANVLTF	TGCAGTGCTAGAGAAGGGTCTGGGGCCAACGTCCTGACTTTC
TRBV29-1	NA	few	TRBJ1-2	CSVGDSRSGYTF	TGCAGCGTGGGGGACTCCCGATCGGGCTACACCTTC
TRBV10-3	TRBD2	few	TRBJ2-5	CAIRGSGGAVETQYF	TGTGCCATCAGAGGTAGCGGGGGGGCCGTGGAGACCCAGTACTTC
TRBV5-1	NA	NA	TRBJ2-2	CASSHTQRDGGELFF	TGCGCCAGCAGCCACACTCAGAGGGATGGCGGGGAGCTGTTTTTT
TRBV18	TRBD2	NA	TRBJ2-5	CASSPLASGGLQETQYF	TGTGCCAGCTCACCACTGGCTAGCGGGGGTTTACAAGAGACCCAGTACTTC
TRBV7-8	NA	few	TRBJ2-5	CASSLVSDLHAGTQYF	TGTGCCAGCAGCTTAGTGAGTGACCTCCATGCGGGGACCCAGTACTTC
TRBV19	TRBD1	few	TRBJ2-5	CASSPRTGEAETQYF	TGTGCCAGTAGTCCGCGGACAGGGGAGGCGGAGACCCAGTACTTC
TRBV29-1	NA	few	TRBJ2-7	CSVGDDSLSSYEQYF	TGCAGCGTTGGAGACGACAGTCTAAGCTCCTACGAGCAGTACTTC
TRBV14	NA	once	TRBJ1-4	CASSHLEGINEKLFF	TGTGCCAGCAGCCACCTAGAGGGGATTAATGAAAAACTGTTTTTT
TRBV5-1	TRBD2	NA	TRBJ2-3	CASSLKTSGGDDTQYF	TGCGCCAGCAGCCTAAAGACTAGCGGGGGGGATGATACGCAGTATTTT
TRBV6-5	NA	NA	TRBJ2-3	CASSYSRGSTDTQYF	TGTGCCAGCAGTTACTCCCGCGGGAGCACAGATACGCAGTATTTT
TRBV20-1	NA	NA	TRBJ1-5	CSARGGKQISLNQPQHF	TGCAGTGCTAGAGGGGGGAAGCAGATTTCCCTCAATCAGCCCCAGCATTTT
TRBV20-1	NA	few	TRBJ1-5	CSADSHFGVNQPQHF	TGCAGTGCCGACAGCCACTTCGGGGTCAATCAGCCCCAGCATTTT
TRBV5-1	TRBD1	NA	TRBJ2-1	CASSLEGGSYDEQFF	TGCGCCAGCAGCTTGGAAGGGGGCTCCTACGATGAACAGTTCTTC
TRBV14	TRBD2	NA	TRBJ2-7	CASSPGLAGGRVQYF	TGTGCCAGCAGCCCCGGACTAGCGGGGGGGCGAGTTCAGTACTTC
TRBV29-1	NA	NA	TRBJ1-5	CSVAGGADQPQHF	TGCAGCGTGGCCGGAGGGGCGGATCAGCCCCAGCATTTT
TRBV7-6	TRBD2	NA	TRBJ2-1	CASSPYPQPGGLYNEQFF	TGTGCCAGCAGCCCCTACCCCCAACCGGGGGGGCTCTACAATGAGCAGTTCTTC
TRBV7-6	NA	NA	TRBJ1-3	CASSLVGGTGNTIYF	TGTGCCAGCAGCTTAGTTGGGGGCACTGGAAACACCATATATTTT
TRBV20-1	NA	NA	TRBJ2-5	CSARRLGDQETQYF	TGCAGTGCTAGGAGACTCGGGGACCAAGAGACCCAGTACTTC
TRBV7-9	TRBD1	NA	TRBJ2-2	CASSLGQGPLDTGELFF	TGTGCCAGCAGCTTGGGACAGGGTCCTCTCGACACCGGGGAGCTGTTTTTT
TRBV5-1	NA	NA	TRBJ2-1	CASSLVGGLDSYNEQFF	TGCGCCAGCAGCTTGGTGGGTGGGCTAGACTCCTACAATGAGCAGTTCTTC
TRBV5-6	NA	few	TRBJ2-5	CASSLARGGETQYF	TGTGCCAGCAGCTTGGCAAGGGGAGGAGAGACCCAGTACTTC
TRBV4-2	NA	NA	TRBJ2-2	CASSQALLAAMANTGELFF	TGTGCCAGCAGCCAAGCCTTACTTGCGGCGATGGCGAACACCGGGGAGCTGTTTTTT
TRBV9	TRBD2	NA	TRBJ2-7	CASSVGLTPRTSGTYEQYF	TGTGCCAGCAGCGTAGGGCTTACCCCCCGGACTAGCGGTACCTACGAGCAGTACTTC
TRBV29-1	TRBD2	NA	TRBJ2-3	CSVEGGLAGKDTQYF	TGCAGCGTTGAAGGGGGACTAGCGGGGAAAGATACGCAGTATTTT
TRBV12-3/TRBV12-4	NA	NA	TRBJ2-5	CASSLALRAQQETQYF	TGTGCCAGCAGTTTAGCGCTTCGTGCACAGCAAGAGACCCAGTACTTC
TRBV15	TRBD2	NA	TRBJ2-1	CATSRAQRGSSYNEQFF	TGTGCCACCAGCAGAGCTCAGCGGGGCAGCTCCTACAATGAGCAGTTCTTC